The 14 T cell receptor beta chains below all came from one sample that was sequenced in a study of cytomegalovirus exposure and HLA in healthy donors. The PCR was carried out with 60 Vbeta primers and 13 Jbeta primers. Using immunoSEQ multiplex PCR, the repertoire was profiled, and TCRdb retains in-frame clones only, with some absent. The sample yields some 96,000 clones, 64% seen once. Sequencing used PBMCs. The origin of the receptors is a man in his fifties or sixties in good health and CMV-seronegative.

This clone showed up just a few times. This rearrangement joins TRBV11-2 to TRBJ1-1; D is ambiguous. The CDR3 is 17 amino acids. Trimming took off 1 base at V and 4 bases at J, with 19 bases between the two ends. Germline CDR1 is SGHAT and CDR2 is FQNNGV. Here the CDR3 reads CASSLGTVREYFTEAFF. DNA for the CDR3: TGTGCCAGCAGCTTAGGTACAGTGAGGGAATACTTCACTGAAGCTTTCTTT.

In this sample, this clone turned up a few times. The V gene is TRBV2, the J gene TRBJ1-5; 8 bases align to TRBD1. Trimming removed 4 bases from V and 7 bases from J; junction bases left unmatched: 6. The V gene's germline CDR1 is SNHLY and CDR2 FYNNEI. The CDR3 runs 14 residues. The CDR3 DNA follows: TGTGCCAGCAGTGCAACAGGGGGGTACCAGCCCCAGCATTTT. Its protein is CASSATGGYQPQHF.

CDR3 residues: CASSLAGQGSNEKLFF. The DNA for the CDR3 is TGTGCCAGCAGTTTGGCCGGACAGGGGTCTAATGAAAAACTGTTTTTT. The J gene is TRBJ1-4, the V gene TRBV28; 9 nucleotides align to TRBD1. Unmatched junction bases numbered 5, after V lost 3 bases and J lost 3 bases. The CDR3 spans 16 residues. Germline lookup yields CDR1 MDHEN and CDR2 SYDVKM.

This clone came up a few times. V and J are TRBV4-1 and TRBJ2-7, with D possibly TRBD1 on 6 matching bases. CDR3 length equals 15 residues. The germline V and J ends were trimmed by 0 bases and 2 bases, with 11 bases remaining between them. Per germline, CDR1 MGHRA and CDR2 YSYEKL. In DNA form, the CDR3 reads TGCGCCAGCAGCCAAGAGTCAGGGGTACCCTACGAGCAGTACTTC. Amino acid sequence: CASSQESGVPYEQYF.

The chain combines TRBV7-6 with TRBJ2-3; perhaps TRBD2 as D (6 bases). This CDR3 comprises 16 residues. Looked up from germline, CDR1 is SGHVS and CDR2 is FNYEAQ. Trimming took 4 bases from V and 0 from J, leaving 14 bases between them. The CDR3 sequence is CASSSHTSPSTDTQYF. The DNA of the CDR3 is TGTGCCAGCAGCTCCCATACTAGCCCGAGCACAGATACGCAGTATTTT.

The chain joins TRBV13 to TRBJ1-2; D is possibly TRBD1 (5 bases). V was shortened by 5 bases and J by 7 bases, with 20 bases between the two germline ends. The CDR3 loop spans 15 amino acids. Looked up from germline, CDR1 is PRHDT and CDR2 is FYEKMQ (reference sequence). CDR3 DNA: TGTGCCAGCAGCCGCTTTACCAGGGCTCCTGGTGGCTACACCTTC. Amino acid sequence: CASSRFTRAPGGYTF.

This clone was found a few times. The junction shows a germline mismatch at one end, possibly a read error. The rearrangement uses TRBV7-7 and TRBJ2-2, with TRBD1 matching 10 bases. The V gene's germline CDR1 is SSHAT and CDR2 FNYEAQ (reference sequence). This CDR3 is 16 amino acids long. This CDR3 reads CASSSRTGGYTGELFF. Here the CDR3 DNA reads TGTGCTAGCAGCTCCAGGACAGGGGGTTACACCGGGGAGCTGTTTTTT. The entire variable domain, with the rest obtained from reference TRBV7-7 and TRBJ2-2, is as follows: GAGVSQSPRYKVTKRGQDVTLRCDPISSHATLYWYQQALGQGPEFLTYFNYEAQPDKSGLPSDRFSAERPEGSISTLTIQRTEQRDSAMYRCASSSRTGGYTGELFFGEGSRLTVL.

This clone came up a few times. The genes are TRBV2 and TRBJ1-5, with unresolved D. Germline V gene data show CDR1 as SNHLY and CDR2 as FYNNEI. With 1 base removed from V and 6 bases from J, the gap between germline ends came to 4 bases. The CDR3 sequence is 12 residues long. In DNA, the CDR3 is TGTGCCAGCAGTGAAGACTTTCAGCCCCAGCATTTT. Protein product: CASSEDFQPQHF.

The chain joins TRBV7-9 to TRBJ2-3, with 7 bases identical to TRBD2. The ends lost 5 bases at V and 2 bases at J; junction bases unmatched: 4. The CDR3 totals 14 residues. Germline loops: CDR1 SEHNR, CDR2 FQNEAQ (reference sequence). The CDR3 DNA follows: TGTGCCAGCAGCCCGGGACTATACACAGATACGCAGTATTTT. Translated: CASSPGLYTDTQYF.

The V call is TRBV7-9, the J call TRBJ2-2; TRBD2 aligns across 9 bases. The CDR3 totals 14 residues. Germline V CDR1 and CDR2: SEHNR, FQNEAQ (reference sequence). The CDR3 DNA follows: TGTTCCGGAGGTCTAGCGGGGAGCACCGGGGAGCTGTTTTTT. This gives the protein CSGGLAGSTGELFF. Based on the CDR3 plus reference TRBV7-9 and TRBJ2-2, the full variable domain is DTGVSQNPRHKITKRGQNVTFRCDPISEHNRLYWYRQTLGQGPEFLTYFQNEAQLEKSRLLSDRFSAERPKGSFSTLEIQRTEQGDSAMYLCSGGLAGSTGELFFGEGSRLTVL.

This chain uses TRBV14 with TRBJ2-7, with TRBD1 as a possible D gene (6 bases). The ends were cut back, 4 bases at V and 6 bases at J, with 13 bases in the middle. Germline V lookup: CDR1 SGHDN, CDR2 FVKESK. This CDR3 has 13 residues. The DNA of the CDR3 is TGTGCCAGCAGCCGACAGGTTTTGGGCGAGCAGTACTTC. Protein: CASSRQVLGEQYF.

This clone has just a few counts. This chain links TRBV19 with TRBJ1-2; D is unresolved. The germline gives CDR1 LNHDA, CDR2 SQIVND (reference sequence). V lost 3 bases to trimming and J lost 8 bases, with 16 bases between them. The CDR3 contains 14 residues. The CDR3 spells CASSIGFTVIGYTF. The CDR3 bases are TGTGCCAGTAGTATCGGGTTTACTGTAATCGGCTACACCTTC. The full variable domain, with the rest looked up from reference TRBV19 and TRBJ1-2, is DGGITQSPKYLFRKEGQNVTLSCEQNLNHDAMYWYRQDPGQGLRLIYYSQIVNDFQKGDIAEGYSVSREKKESFPLTVTSAQKNPTAFYLCASSIGFTVIGYTFGSGTRLTVV.

This clone was detected a few times. The gene calls are TRBV5-1 and TRBJ1-6; D not resolved. This CDR3 has 15 amino acids. Between the trimmed V and J ends, which lost 0 bases and 5 bases, there was a span of 9 bases. Germline V gives CDR1 SGHRS, CDR2 YFSETQ. The CDR3 here is CASSLGAANNSPLHF. The CDR3 nucleotides are TGCGCCAGCAGCTTGGGGGCAGCTAATAATTCACCCCTCCACTTT.

This clone was observed a handful of times. This chain uses TRBV6-5 with TRBJ2-7, with a possible D match to TRBD2 (5 bases). Trimming took off 6 bases at V and 1 base at J, with 16 bases between the two ends. The germline V gene has CDR1 MNHEY and CDR2 SVGAGI. CDR3 length equals 15 residues. CDR3 region: CASRPTGSRSYEQYF. In DNA, the CDR3 is TGTGCCAGCAGACCCACGGGGAGTAGGTCCTACGAGCAGTACTTC.